The T cell receptor (beta chain) described here comes from a study of cytomegalovirus exposure and HLA in healthy donors. Regarding the study as a whole: In an earlier analysis, about 87% or about 30%: the productive usage of most TCR beta V segments. A cluster of highly shared sequence variants was likely a sequencing artifact. A later analysis linked a missense variant in DCLRE1C to the trimming of TCR beta V and J genes.

Notes on this clone: Its antigen is not known.

PCR was performed using 60 Vbeta and 13 Jbeta primers. Assay: immunoSEQ multiplex PCR; the TCRdb copy retains only in-frame clones and omits some. The table shows about 170,000 clones, with about three quarters occurring only once. J gave up 4 bases and V 8 bases, and 10 bases lay outside the gene matches. The CDR3 totals 16 residues. In germline, CDR1 is SNHLY, CDR2 FYNNEI. The donors gave bone marrow, and they were healthy. The sequence came from a female donor in good health and CMV-seronegative. The sequenced material came from PBMCs. This chain joins TRBV2 and TRBJ2-6, with 8 bases identical to TRBD1. The CDR3, as DNA: TGTGCCAGCGTTCTGGACAGGGTATCCGGGGCCAACGTCCTGACTTTC. Translating gives CASVLDRVSGANVLTF.